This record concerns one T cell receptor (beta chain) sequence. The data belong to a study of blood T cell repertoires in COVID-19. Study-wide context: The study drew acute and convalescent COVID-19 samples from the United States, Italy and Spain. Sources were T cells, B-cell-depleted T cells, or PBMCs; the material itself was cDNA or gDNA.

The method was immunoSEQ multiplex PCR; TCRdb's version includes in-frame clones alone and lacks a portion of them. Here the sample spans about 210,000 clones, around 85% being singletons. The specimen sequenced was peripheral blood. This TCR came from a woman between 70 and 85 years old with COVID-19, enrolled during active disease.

The CDR3 DNA reads TGTGCCAGCAGGTCTAGCGGGAGGCGGGAGACCCAGTACTTC. Protein product: CASRSSGRRETQYF. The J gene is TRBJ2-5, the V gene TRBV11-2; 11 bases map to TRBD2. This CDR3 comprises 14 residues. Germline loops: CDR1 SGHAT, CDR2 FQNNGV. V shed 6 bases and J 5 bases; nucleotides not matched to a gene: 5.